These 6 T cell receptor beta chains originate from one sample sequenced in a study of blood T cell repertoires in COVID-19 (dated by TCRdb to the early 2020s). Preparation of the library involved the immunoSEQ multiplex PCR assay. TCRdb took over this immuneACCESS table, retaining in-frame rearrangements with V and J assigned. Such tables are incomplete; in checked studies, under half of the missing clones stem from an unresolved V gene, and the remainder is unexplained. The sample contains 120,000 to 150,000 clones, over 75% of them found a single time. 8% of the sample lies in the top ten. The sequenced material came from peripheral blood. The receptors originated from a woman between 55 and 75 years old with COVID-19, enrolled during active disease.

The chain couples TRBV3-1 (or the pseudogene TRBV3-2) to TRBJ2-5, with a tentative D call TRBD2 (6 bases). CDR1 and CDR2 from the germline V gene are LGHDT and YNNKEL (reference sequence). V shed 2 bases and J shed 3 bases, with 13 bases lying between them. The length of the CDR3 is 15 residues. CDR3 sequence reads: CASSQHPGAEETQYF. The CDR3 DNA is TGTGCCAGCAGCCAACACCCGGGAGCCGAAGAGACCCAGTACTTC.

This chain joins TRBV15 and TRBJ2-2; D is unresolved. V was clipped by 0 bases and J by 1 base, with 6 bases between them. The CDR3 loop spans 15 amino acids. Germline V gives CDR1 LNHNV, CDR2 YYDKDF (reference sequence). In DNA form, the CDR3 reads TGTGCCACCAGCAGAGATGGAGAGAACACCGGGGAGCTGTTTTTT. Amino acid sequence: CATSRDGENTGELFF. Looking up the rest from reference TRBV15 and TRBJ2-2 gives the full variable domain: DAMVIQNPRYQVTQFGKPVTLSCSQTLNHNVMYWYQQKSSQAPKLLFHYYDKDFNNEADTPDNFQSRRPNTSFCFLDIRSPGLGDTAMYLCATSRDGENTGELFFGEGSRLTVL.

The chain combines TRBV5-4 with TRBJ2-2; a weak D match, TRBD1 (6 bases). V lost 0 bases, J lost 4 bases, and 16 bases lay in between. CDR3 length: 17 residues. Germline loops: CDR1 SGHNT, CDR2 YYREEE (reference sequence). This chain's CDR3 is CASSLASRGSVTGELFF. The CDR3 coding sequence is TGTGCCAGCAGCTTGGCGAGCAGGGGTAGTGTCACCGGGGAGCTGTTTTTT.

The rearrangement uses TRBV28 and TRBJ1-5; D is unclear. Germline assignment: CDR1 MDHEN and CDR2 SYDVKM. This CDR3 has 14 amino acids. V was shortened by 3 bases and J by 3 bases, with 9 bases between the two germline ends. The chain's CDR3 is CASSFPRFNQPQHF. CDR3 coding DNA: TGTGCCAGCAGTTTCCCCAGGTTCAATCAGCCCCAGCATTTT. The entire variable domain, with the rest obtained from reference TRBV28 and TRBJ1-5, is as follows: DVKVTQSSRYLVKRTGEKVFLECVQDMDHENMFWYRQDPGLGLRLIYFSYDVKMKEKGDIPEGYSVSREKKERFSLILESASTNQTSMYLCASSFPRFNQPQHFGDGTRLSIL.

This clone was found a few times. V gene TRBV29-1 combines with J gene TRBJ2-7; TRBD1 might be the D (5 bases). Trimming left V 3 bases short and J 1 base short, with 22 bases between. Germline V gives CDR1 SQVTM, CDR2 ANQGSEA. The CDR3 covers 17 residues. Written as DNA, the CDR3 is TGCAGCGTTGACCATGGGGCCGGACGCCAAATTTCCTACGAGCAGTACTTC. This gives the protein CSVDHGAGRQISYEQYF.

V gene TRBV5-6 combines with J gene TRBJ1-2; D is perhaps TRBD1 (6 bases). V was trimmed by 4 bases and J by 4 bases, leaving 14 bases between them. Germline V gene lookup returns CDR1 SGHDT and CDR2 YYEEEE. This CDR3 contains 14 residues. The chain's CDR3 is CASSPGGAPYGYTF. CDR3 nucleotides: TGTGCCAGCAGCCCGGGGGGGGCGCCCTATGGCTACACCTTC.